The 17 T cell receptor beta chains in this list originate from one sample, sequenced in a study of response to subunit inactivated influenza vaccine. TCRdb called the RT-PCR reads again in MiXCR, with one record for every CDR3 protein. The sample consists of 150,000 to 200,000 distinct CDR3 sequences, about 12% of them appearing once. This same sample was also taken into another study, of T cells expressing NK-cell markers. That paper states: Generation of TCR beta cDNA was performed by 5'RACE template switching incorporating UMIs.

This material consisted of CD8+ T cells sorted from PBMCs, taken 11 to 12 days after vaccination. Receptor source: a man in his fifties or sixties who received an inactivated influenza vaccine.

To note about this clonotype: The junction differs from germline at one of its ends, possibly a read error. This rearrangement joins TRBV20-1 to TRBJ1-3; D remains ambiguous. CDR1 and CDR2 (germline): DFQATT, SNEGSKA (reference sequence). The CDR3 extends over 16 amino acids. CDR3 residues: CCAPDYGVSSGNTIYF. The DNA of the CDR3 is TGCTGTGCTCCCGACTACGGCGTGAGCTCTGGAAACACCATATATTTT.

This clonotype showed up just a few times. The V gene is TRBV7-9, the J gene TRBJ2-1; possibly TRBD1 or TRBD2 for D (6 bases each). Trimming shortened V by 4 bases and J by 8 bases, and 9 bases separated the two germline ends. Germline loops: CDR1 SEHNR, CDR2 FQNEAQ (reference sequence). This CDR3 has 12 amino acids. CDR3: CASSSRGDEQFF. CDR3 in DNA: TGTGCCAGCAGCTCTAGGGGGGATGAGCAGTTCTTC.

This clonotype was counted a few times. CDR3 DNA sequence: TGTGCCAGCAGTTACACATCAGGGGGGAAACTGTTTTTT. This translates into CASSYTSGGKLFF. This sequence joins TRBV6-5 and TRBJ1-4; 7 positions agree with TRBD1. In germline, CDR1 is MNHEY, CDR2 SVGAGI. The CDR3 contains 13 residues. Trimming at V came to 2 bases and at J to 11 bases, leaving 5 bases not matched to a gene.

V usage is TRBV9 and J usage is TRBJ2-3, with 10 nucleotides matching TRBD2. CDR1 and CDR2 (germline): SGDLS, YYNGEE. V lost 2 bases to trimming and J lost 6 bases; unmatched junction nucleotides: 12. This CDR3 has 17 amino acids. CDR3 loop: CASSVDLGIAGGDTQYF. CDR3 sequence (DNA): TGTGCCAGCAGCGTCGACCTAGGTATAGCGGGGGGCGATACGCAGTATTTT. Full variable domain (missing parts from reference TRBV9 and TRBJ2-3): DSGVTQTPKHLITATGQRVTLRCSPRSGDLSVYWYQQSLDQGLQFLIQYYNGEERAKGNILERFSAQQFPDLHSELNLSSLELGDSALYFCASSVDLGIAGGDTQYFGPGTRLTVL.

The rearrangement joins TRBV27 to TRBJ2-5, with D tentatively TRBD1 (6 bases). Trimming shortened V by 4 bases and J by 5 bases, and 14 bases separated the two germline ends. The CDR3 is 14 residues long. CDR1 and CDR2 from the germline V gene are MNHEY and SMNVEV (reference sequence). For the CDR3, the DNA is TGTGCCAGCAGTTCCGGACAGCGCATTGAGACCCAGTACTTC. Protein product: CASSSGQRIETQYF.

This clonotype was counted a few times. V gene TRBV29-1 combines with J gene TRBJ2-2; D is possibly TRBD1 (6 bases). This CDR3 spans 14 amino acids. V lost 4 bases and J 0 bases, leaving 9 bases between the germline ends. Germline values: CDR1 SQVTM, CDR2 ANQGSEA. The CDR3 reads CSVAQGANTGELFF. CDR3 nucleotide sequence: TGCAGCGTTGCACAGGGCGCGAACACCGGGGAGCTGTTTTTT.

The J gene is TRBJ2-1, the V gene TRBV7-6; 8 bases are shared with TRBD1. Germline assignment: CDR1 SGHVS and CDR2 FNYEAQ. The CDR3 totals 14 residues. V shed 5 bases and J 9 bases; nucleotides not matched to a gene: 9. CDR3 region: CASSGQGVFGEQFF. The DNA of the CDR3 is TGTGCCAGCAGCGGACAGGGTGTTTTTGGTGAGCAGTTCTTC.

The chain joins TRBV2 to TRBJ2-5; 8 bases align to TRBD2. Trimming took 7 bases from V and 0 from J; bases not matched to a gene: 10. Germline CDR1 reads SNHLY; CDR2 reads FYNNEI. This CDR3 region has 16 residues. The CDR3 nucleotides are TGTGCCAGCAAAGGTCTGGTAGCGGGGTACCAAGAGACCCAGTACTTC. It specifies CASKGLVAGYQETQYF.

This clonotype was seen a handful of times. The rearrangement joins TRBV7-9 to TRBJ2-1, with 7 bases identical to TRBD2. The CDR3 consists of 16 residues. The germline gives CDR1 SEHNR, CDR2 FQNEAQ (reference sequence). The trim removed 5 bases at V and 5 bases at J, leaving 12 bases unmatched. As DNA, the CDR3 is TGTGCCAGCAGCCTCCCCCGCGGGGGTGGCAACAATGAGCAGTTCTTC. As protein: CASSLPRGGGNNEQFF. The whole variable domain, remainder taken from reference TRBV7-9 and TRBJ2-1, is DTGVSQNPRHKITKRGQNVTFRCDPISEHNRLYWYRQTLGQGPEFLTYFQNEAQLEKSRLLSDRFSAERPKGSFSTLEIQRTEQGDSAMYLCASSLPRGGGNNEQFFGPGTRLTVL.

This clonotype turned up a few times. This rearrangement joins TRBV5-5 to TRBJ2-5; D perhaps matches TRBD2 (6 bases). This CDR3 has 16 amino acids. Looked up from germline, CDR1 is SGHKS and CDR2 is YYEKEE (reference sequence). Trimming left V 0 bases short and J 5 bases short, with 17 bases between. CDR3 in DNA: TGTGCCAGCAGCTTGGGGCGGGGTAGGGGTTCGGAGACCCAGTACTTC. It specifies CASSLGRGRGSETQYF.

This clonotype came up many times. V is TRBV3-1 and J is TRBJ2-2; maybe TRBD1 (6 bases). Looked up from germline, CDR1 is LGHDT and CDR2 is YNNKEL (reference sequence). The CDR3 runs 15 residues. Trimming left V 2 bases short and J 5 bases short, with 12 bases between. CDR3 amino acids: CASSQHTGNTGELFF. The CDR3 nucleotides read TGTGCCAGCAGCCAACATACAGGGAATACCGGGGAGCTGTTTTTT.

For this clonotype: A far larger clone is only one base removed, so a read error is likely. The gene calls are TRBV7-9 and TRBJ2-1, with 9 bases fitting TRBD2. From germline, CDR1 is SEHNR and CDR2 FQNEAQ (reference sequence). The trim removed 1 base at V and 4 bases at J, leaving 2 bases unmatched. The CDR3 consists of 15 residues. DNA for the CDR3: TGTGCCAGCAGCTTAGGGACTAGCGCATACAATGAGCAGTTCTTC. Protein sequence: CASSLGTSAYNEQFF.

This clonotype was counted ten times or more. DNA of the CDR3: TGTGCCAGCAGCGTATCGGCCATCATGGACACTGAAGCTTTCTTT. This codes for CASSVSAIMDTEAFF. The chain couples TRBV9 to TRBJ1-1; D remains ambiguous. Germline CDR1 and CDR2: SGDLS and YYNGEE. V lost 1 base and J lost 3, with 13 bases in between. CDR3 length: 15 residues.

This clonotype came up a few times. The rearrangement uses TRBV6-2 or TRBV6-3 and TRBJ2-1, with D unresolved. This CDR3 is 15 amino acids long. V was trimmed by 0 bases and J by 4 bases, leaving 10 bases between them. Germline V gives CDR1 MNHEY, CDR2 SVGEGT. CDR3 loop: CASSYSNAAYNEQFF. The CDR3 bases are TGTGCCAGCAGTTACTCTAACGCGGCATACAATGAGCAGTTCTTC.

V and J are TRBV18 and TRBJ2-1, with 9 nucleotides matching TRBD1. CDR1 and CDR2 from the germline V gene are KGHSH and LQKENI. This CDR3 has 14 residues. V dropped 0 bases and J dropped 9; count of bases not matched to a gene: 3. This CDR3 is CASSPPGTGSEQFF. The CDR3 DNA is TGTGCCAGCTCACCACCTGGGACAGGGAGTGAGCAGTTCTTC.

Only a few counts were recorded for this clonotype. This chain joins TRBV29-1 and TRBJ2-5; possible D gene TRBD2, 6 bases. Trimming shortened V by 2 bases and J by 0 bases, and 13 bases separated the two germline ends. Per germline, CDR1 SQVTM and CDR2 ANQGSEA. The CDR3 length is 15 residues. CDR3 coding DNA: TGCAGCGTTGAATATGCGGGGAAGTACCAAGAGACCCAGTACTTC. Translation gives CSVEYAGKYQETQYF.

This clonotype was detected many times. The chain recombines TRBV7-9 with TRBJ1-1; 8 positions match TRBD1. V lost 1 base to trimming and J lost 3 bases; unmatched junction nucleotides: 4. The CDR3 is made up of 15 amino acids. CDR1 and CDR2 from the germline V gene are SEHNR and FQNEAQ (reference sequence). In DNA, the CDR3 is TGTGCCAGCAGCTTAGGCCAGACAGGGGACACTGAAGCTTTCTTT. As protein: CASSLGQTGDTEAFF.